These T cell receptor beta chains were read from a single sample in a study of T cells in Graves' hyperthyroidism and ophthalmopathy. MiXCR, run by TCRdb on the multiplex PCR reads, gives a single entry per CDR3 protein. Of 300,000 to 400,000 distinct CDR3 sequences listed, roughly 14% were seen once; the top ten hold roughly 9.6%. The sequencing input was blood. These receptors originate from a woman aged 60-70 years with Graves' hyperthyroidism. CDR3s include the opening cysteine and the closing phenylalanine or tryptophan. A D gene is named only where the DNA matches it firmly. Expanded clones get a size class; other rows say once, few or many, or leave the size out.

j_call,d_call,cdr3_length,clone_size,v_call,cdr3_aa,cdr3_nt
TRBJ1-1,TRBD1,13,many,TRBV18,CASYPTGGTEAFF,TGTGCCAGCTACCCAACAGGGGGCACTGAAGCTTTCTTT
TRBJ2-3,.,13,.,TRBV10-3,CAISVLGTDTQYF,TGTGCCATCAGTGTTTTGGGCACAGATACGCAGTATTTT
TRBJ2-1,.,13,many,TRBV5-4,CASSLVDRNEQFF,TGTGCCAGCAGCTTGGTTGACCGCAATGAGCAGTTCTTC
TRBJ1-3,.,19,.,TRBV6-2/TRBV6-3,CASSRGSRSTFISGNTIYF,TGTGCCAGCAGCCGCGGGAGTCGTTCGACCTTTATCTCTGGAAACACCATATATTTT
TRBJ1-2,.,12,many,TRBV30,CAGNSGTGGYTF,TGTGCCGGAAATTCCGGGACGGGTGGCTACACCTTC
TRBJ2-1,.,15,.,TRBV7-9,CASTLTSRGHNEQFF,TGTGCCAGCACCCTGACTAGTCGGGGTCACAATGAGCAGTTCTTC
TRBJ1-1,.,15,many,TRBV19,CASSTRQRERTEAFF,TGTGCCAGTAGTACCCGCCAACGTGAGCGGACTGAAGCTTTCTTT
TRBJ2-7,TRBD2,15,.,TRBV11-3,CASSWTSGASYEQCF,TGTGCCAGCAGCTGGACTAGCGGGGCCTCCTACGAGCAGTGCTTC
TRBJ2-6,.,15,few,TRBV7-8,CASSAAYTGANVLTF,TGTGCCAGCAGCGCTGCATACACTGGGGCCAACGTCCTGACTTTC
TRBJ2-3,.,12,.,TRBV29-1,CSAGRGRDTQYF,TGCAGCGCTGGGCGGGGGCGGGATACGCAGTATTTT
TRBJ2-2,TRBD1,17,few,TRBV19,CASHALGVQGEGGELFF,TGTGCCAGTCATGCCCTGGGTGTGCAGGGGGAAGGAGGGGAGCTGTTTTTT
TRBJ2-1,TRBD2,15,.,TRBV14,CASSILAREINEQFF,TGTGCCAGCAGCATCCTAGCGCGGGAGATTAATGAGCAGTTCTTC
TRBJ1-3,.,15,.,TRBV19,CATTLTAYSGNTIYF,TGTGCCACCACGTTAACAGCGTACTCTGGAAACACCATATATTTT
TRBJ1-5,.,15,many,TRBV28,CASSLVQGGNQPQHF,TGTGCCAGCAGTTTAGTACAGGGTGGCAATCAGCCCCAGCATTTT
TRBJ2-3,TRBD1,17,many,TRBV6-1,CASSALTETGLTYTQYF,TGTGCCAGCAGTGCGCTTACGGAGACAGGGCTAACATATACGCAGTATTTT
TRBJ1-5,.,16,.,TRBV7-8,CASSLGAGMSNQPQHF,TGTGCCAGCAGCTTAGGCGCAGGGATGAGCAATCAGCCCCAGCATTTT
TRBJ1-4,.,13,.,TRBV30,CAWSSSVREKLFF,TGTGCCTGGAGCAGCTCGGTTCGGGAAAAACTGTTTTTT